This entry lists 31 T cell receptor beta chains sequenced from one sample in a study of OX40 agonist ivuxolimab in advanced cancers. Libraries were prepared by immunoSEQ multiplex PCR; TCRdb keeps only in-frame clonotypes and omits some of them. The table lists about 76,000 clones, around 80% of them singletons. Sequenced material: CD4+ or CD8+ T cells sorted from blood, taken in a trial of the OX40 agonist ivuxolimab. The receptors come from an adult with an advanced solid tumor such as melanoma, head and neck, liver or kidney cancer.

The chain joins TRBV18 to TRBJ2-7, with D hard to call. Germline V gene sequence: CDR1 KGHSH, CDR2 LQKENI. V lost 3 bases, J lost 0 bases, and 6 bases lay in between. The CDR3 has 13 amino acids. Here the CDR3 DNA reads TGTGCCAGCTCACCTAAAAGCTCCTACGAGCAGTACTTC. It encodes CASSPKSSYEQYF.

The chain combines TRBV19 with TRBJ1-2, with TRBD1 as a possible D gene (6 bases). The germline V gene has CDR1 LNHDA and CDR2 SQIVND (reference sequence). The CDR3 length is 14 residues. The CDR3 sequence is CAVSRGGTHYGYTF. The DNA of the CDR3 is TGTGCTGTATCGCGGGGAGGGACACACTATGGCTACACCTTC.

This clone was counted only a few times. This chain links TRBV29-1 with TRBJ2-7, with 7 bases that match TRBD1. Trimming removed 6 bases from V and 4 bases from J; junction bases left unmatched: 3. From germline, CDR1 is SQVTM and CDR2 ANQGSEA. The CDR3 spans 11 residues. CDR3 protein: CSVTTGYEQYF. For the CDR3, the DNA is TGCAGCGTCACGACAGGGTACGAGCAGTACTTC.

J is TRBJ2-7 and V is TRBV2; D might be TRBD1 (5 bases). Germline lookup yields CDR1 SNHLY and CDR2 FYNNEI. V was pared by 4 bases and J by 4 bases, with 8 bases between. The CDR3 sequence is 12 residues long. The CDR3 coding sequence is TGTGCCAGCAGTGGGCAGGGTTACGAGCAGTACTTC. Its translation: CASSGQGYEQYF.

The V call is TRBV11-2, the J call TRBJ2-3; tentatively, D is TRBD1 (6 bases). Trimming shortened V by 7 bases and J by 4 bases, and 9 bases separated the two germline ends. The germline V gene has CDR1 SGHAT and CDR2 FQNNGV. The length of the CDR3 is 12 residues. The CDR3 DNA reads as TGTGCCAGCAACCCAGGGGCAGATACGCAGTATTTT. It translates to CASNPGADTQYF.

V gene TRBV2 combines with J gene TRBJ2-3, with D perhaps TRBD1 or TRBD2 (8 bases each). There are 17 residues in the CDR3. The V gene's germline CDR1 is SNHLY and CDR2 FYNNEI. V was trimmed by 6 bases and J by 2 bases, leaving 21 bases between them. The CDR3 is CASRRTGSGGYTDTQYF. The DNA for the CDR3 is TGTGCCAGCAGGAGGACAGGGTCGGGGGGGTACACAGATACGCAGTATTTT.

This clone was found a few times. This sequence joins TRBV28 and TRBJ1-2; TRBD1 matches 7 bases. The CDR3 runs to 16 residues. Per germline, CDR1 MDHEN and CDR2 SYDVKM. With V trimmed by 9 bases and J by 3 bases, 16 bases remained unmatched. The CDR3 DNA reads as TGTGCCAGTACATTCCCCTCGGGACAGCTCGACTATGGCTACACCTTC. This translates into CASTFPSGQLDYGYTF.

V gene TRBV2 combines with J gene TRBJ1-6; 7 bases align to TRBD1. The V gene end was trimmed by 8 bases and the J gene end by 5 bases; junction bases not matched to a gene: 3. The CDR3 covers 13 residues. Germline loops: CDR1 SNHLY, CDR2 FYNNEI. The CDR3 region is CASGQENNSPLHF. DNA for the CDR3: TGTGCCAGCGGACAGGAAAATAATTCACCCCTCCACTTT.

The gene calls are TRBV29-1 and TRBJ2-7, with a tentative D call TRBD1 (6 bases). The germline gives CDR1 SQVTM, CDR2 ANQGSEA. This CDR3 has 13 amino acids. The CDR3 sequence: CRPRGHPLGEQYF. Here the CDR3 DNA reads TGCAGACCCCGGGGACACCCCTTGGGCGAGCAGTACTTC.

This clone appeared a single time. J is TRBJ1-1 and V is TRBV4-3; D unresolved. The CDR3 spans 16 residues. Trimming cost V 0 bases and J 1 base, with 12 bases left between them. Germline lookup yields CDR1 LGHNA and CDR2 YSLEER. The CDR3 DNA is TGCGCCAGCAGCCAAGATCATGGACTCCCGAACACTGAAGCTTTCTTT. Its translation is CASSQDHGLPNTEAFF.

The V gene is TRBV5-1, the J gene TRBJ2-7; a weak D match, TRBD1 (6 bases). The germline CDR1 and CDR2 sequences are SGHRS and YFSETQ. CDR3 length: 14 residues. With 5 bases removed from V and 0 bases from J, the gap between germline ends came to 12 bases. CDR3 sequence (DNA): TGCGCCAGCAGACGGTTGGACAGCTCCTACGAGCAGTACTTC. Its protein product is CASRRLDSSYEQYF.

The chain combines TRBV5-1 with TRBJ2-7; D may match TRBD1 or TRBD2 (5 bases each). V was trimmed by 0 bases and J by 4 bases, leaving 11 bases between them. Germline V gives CDR1 SGHRS, CDR2 YFSETQ. The CDR3 totals 14 residues. The CDR3 nucleotides are TGCGCCAGCAGCTTGGGGCCAGGGAGTTACGAGCAGTACTTC. Translated, it gives CASSLGPGSYEQYF.

The genes are TRBV9 and TRBJ2-3, with 7 nucleotides matching TRBD1. The CDR3 length is 16 residues. J gave up 2 bases and V 0 bases, and 6 bases lay outside the gene matches. CDR1 and CDR2 (germline): SGDLS, YYNGEE. The CDR3 reads CASSVDGTASTDTQYF. The DNA for the CDR3 is TGTGCCAGCAGCGTAGATGGGACAGCTTCCACAGATACGCAGTATTTT.

This clone was found once. The genes are TRBV4-2 and TRBJ1-4; tentatively, D is TRBD1 (6 bases). V lost 8 bases, J lost 1 base, and 14 bases lay in between. In germline, CDR1 is LGHNA, CDR2 YNFKEQ. The CDR3 spans 15 residues. CDR3 protein: CASGGRGGTNEKLFF. The DNA for the CDR3 is TGTGCCAGCGGGGGAAGGGGGGGAACTAATGAAAAACTGTTTTTT.

V is TRBV4-1 and J is TRBJ1-2, with 9 bases lining up with TRBD1. V dropped 0 bases and J dropped 8; count of bases not matched to a gene: 10. Germline values: CDR1 MGHRA, CDR2 YSYEKL. The CDR3 is 16 residues long. CDR3 in amino acids: CASSQERGTGKGGYTF. In DNA form, the CDR3 reads TGCGCCAGCAGCCAAGAGAGGGGGACAGGGAAAGGAGGCTACACCTTC.

This chain joins TRBV5-1 and TRBJ2-5; 7 bases line up with TRBD1. The J call may be wrong; the DNA end is better matched by TRBJ2-7. This CDR3 is built from 14 residues. The germline V gene encodes CDR1 SGHRS and CDR2 YFSETQ. This chain's CDR3 is CASSPRQGSYEQYF. The CDR3 region has the DNA TGCGCCAGCAGCCCCCGACAGGGCTCCTACGAGCAGTACTTC.

The chain combines TRBV7-6 with TRBJ1-3; 10 nucleotides line up with TRBD1. V was clipped by 5 bases and J by 2 bases; unmatched bases: 6. The germline gives CDR1 SGHVS, CDR2 FNYEAQ. The CDR3 loop spans 16 amino acids. The CDR3 region is CASSRTDRGPGNTIYF. The CDR3 nucleotides read TGTGCCAGCAGCCGAACAGACAGGGGGCCTGGAAACACCATATATTTT. Full variable domain (outside the CDR3, taken from reference TRBV7-6 and TRBJ1-3): GAGVSQSPRYKVTKRGQDVALRCDPISGHVSLYWYRQALGQGPEFLTYFNYEAQQDKSGLPNDRFSAERPEGSISTLTIQRTEQRDSAMYRCASSRTDRGPGNTIYFGEGSWLTVV.

This CDR3 reads CASSLAASYTF. In nucleotides, the CDR3 is TGTGCCAGCAGCTTAGCCGCTAGCTACACCTTC. J is TRBJ1-2 and V is TRBV7-9; D is unclear. V was cut by 0 bases and J by 9 bases, with 5 bases left in between. The length of the CDR3 is 11 residues. Germline V gives CDR1 SEHNR, CDR2 FQNEAQ (reference sequence). The full variable domain, rest sourced from reference TRBV7-9 and TRBJ1-2, is DTGVSQNPRHKITKRGQNVTFRCDPISEHNRLYWYRQTLGQGPEFLTYFQNEAQLEKSRLLSDRFSAERPKGSFSTLEIQRTEQGDSAMYLCASSLAASYTFGSGTRLTVV.

V usage is TRBV7-2 and J usage is TRBJ2-7, with D unclear. Germline CDR1 reads SGHTA; CDR2 reads FQGNSA. The CDR3 is 14 amino acids. The V gene lost 3 bases and the J gene lost 1 base, with 10 bases spanning the gap. CDR3 nucleotides: TGTGCCAGCAGCTTGGGTGCAGCATCCTACGAGCAGTACTTC. Its protein product is CASSLGAASYEQYF.

V is TRBV25-1 and J is TRBJ1-6; D gene unclear. V dropped 3 bases and J dropped 6 bases, with 18 bases sitting between them. CDR1 is MGHDK and CDR2 is SYGVNS in the germline V gene. This CDR3 region has 17 residues. The CDR3 DNA reads as TGTGCCAGCAGTGACTATCAGGCTACCGGAGGTAATTCACCCCTCCACTTT. This gives the protein CASSDYQATGGNSPLHF. Supplemented by reference TRBV25-1 and TRBJ1-6, the full variable domain reads EADIYQTPRYLVIGTGKKITLECSQTMGHDKMYWYQQDPGMELHLIHYSYGVNSTEKGDLSSESTVSRIRTEHFPLTLESARPSHTSQYLCASSDYQATGGNSPLHFGNGTRLTVT.

The chain couples TRBV5-1 to TRBJ2-3, with 8 positions matching TRBD2. The CDR3 consists of 15 residues. The germline V gene has CDR1 SGHRS and CDR2 YFSETQ. After removal of 0 bases from V and 1 base from J, the junction contained 1 base not matched to a gene. The CDR3 DNA is TGCGCCAGCAGCTTGGCGCGGGGGGGCACAGATACGCAGTATTTT. Encoded protein: CASSLARGGTDTQYF.

The chain joins TRBV5-6 to TRBJ2-6; D unclear. CDR1 is SGHDT, CDR2 YYEEEE, per germline. V was pared by 0 bases and J by 0 bases, with 4 bases between. The CDR3 has 15 residues. This chain's CDR3 is CASSLVHSGANVLTF. The CDR3 DNA sequence: TGTGCCAGCAGCTTGGTACACTCTGGGGCCAACGTCCTGACTTTC.

This chain uses TRBV6-5 with TRBJ2-2; D remains ambiguous. The germline V and J ends were trimmed by 4 bases and 0 bases, with 12 bases remaining between them. This CDR3 region has 16 residues. Germline CDR1 MNHEY, CDR2 SVGAGI. The CDR3 region has the DNA TGTGCCAGCAGTTCGGAGAGCCCCGCGAACACCGGGGAGCTGTTTTTT. It yields the protein CASSSESPANTGELFF.

CDR3 nucleotide sequence: TGTGCCAGCTCACCACTGGACAGGGTTAACACTGAAGCTTTCTTT. Encoded protein: CASSPLDRVNTEAFF. J is TRBJ1-1 and V is TRBV18, with 8 bases aligning to TRBD1. The CDR3 has 15 residues. With V trimmed by 1 base and J by 2 bases, 3 bases remained unmatched. CDR1 and CDR2 from the germline V gene are KGHSH and LQKENI.

J is TRBJ1-1 and V is TRBV27; no reliable D call. The CDR3 runs 13 residues. The V end lost 4 bases, the J end lost 2 bases, and 8 bases lay between the germline ends. Germline V gene data show CDR1 as MNHEY and CDR2 as SMNVEV (reference sequence). In nucleotides, the CDR3 is TGTGCCAGCAGTTGGAGCCCCAACACTGAAGCTTTCTTT. Its translation is CASSWSPNTEAFF.

The V and J genes are TRBV5-1 and TRBJ2-3; no clear D gene. This CDR3 region has 15 residues. Germline lookup yields CDR1 SGHRS and CDR2 YFSETQ. The V gene lost 0 bases and the J gene lost 2 bases, with 10 bases spanning the gap. In DNA form, the CDR3 reads TGCGCCAGCAGCTTGGAAGGCCGATCCACAGATACGCAGTATTTT. Translating gives CASSLEGRSTDTQYF.

Note on this clone: Other DNA sequences of this sample code for an identical CDR3. The chain carries TRBV27 and TRBJ2-5; possible D gene TRBD2, 6 bases. The germline V and J ends were trimmed by 3 bases and 5 bases, with 16 bases remaining between them. Germline CDR1 is MNHEY and CDR2 is SMNVEV (reference sequence). The length of the CDR3 is 15 residues. CDR3 coding DNA: TGTGCCAGCAGTTTGTCCCCGGGACTTCGGGAGACCCAGTACTTC. Translation gives CASSLSPGLRETQYF.

The chain is built from TRBV4-1 and TRBJ1-4; 7 bases agree with TRBD1. Trimming cost V 4 bases and J 3 bases; bases outside gene matches: 5. Germline V lookup: CDR1 MGHRA, CDR2 YSYEKL. The CDR3 is made up of 15 amino acids. The chain's CDR3 is CASSLPGQPNEKLFF. The CDR3 DNA follows: TGCGCCAGCAGCCTTCCGGGACAGCCTAATGAAAAACTGTTTTTT.

The chain has TRBV7-9 and TRBJ2-1; 8 bases fit TRBD2. V was pared by 6 bases and J by 9 bases, with 16 bases of the junction left unmatched. The germline V gene has CDR1 SEHNR and CDR2 FQNEAQ (reference sequence). This CDR3 spans 16 amino acids. This chain's CDR3 is CASRGLKRGGRSEQFF. Here the CDR3 DNA reads TGTGCCAGCAGGGGTCTGAAACGGGGGGGCCGAAGTGAGCAGTTCTTC.

This rearrangement joins TRBV2 to TRBJ1-2, with D uncertain. V lost 4 bases, J lost 5 bases, and 8 bases lay in between. The CDR3 runs 12 residues. Germline loops: CDR1 SNHLY, CDR2 FYNNEI. In nucleotides, the CDR3 is TGTGCCAGCAGTGTTGACCGATATGGCTACACCTTC. It codes for CASSVDRYGYTF.

The chain links TRBV5-6 to TRBJ1-1, with 9 bases identical to TRBD1. CDR1 is SGHDT, CDR2 YYEEEE, per germline. J gave up 9 bases and V 0 bases, and 6 bases lay outside the gene matches. The CDR3 totals 14 residues. The DNA for the CDR3 is TGTGCCAGCAGCTTGGCGGGACAGGGTTTTAAAGCTTTCTTT. Translated: CASSLAGQGFKAFF.